The 25 T cell receptor beta chains below all came from one sample that was sequenced in a study of blood T cell repertoires in COVID-19. Assay used: immunoSEQ multiplex PCR; TCRdb lists only in-frame clones, some missing. The repertoire consists of 200,000 to 300,000 clones, with 75% to 85% occurring once and the leading ten covering about 9.3%. Sequencing input: PBMCs or T cells enriched from blood (not recorded which). Receptor source: a woman in her forties or fifties with acute COVID-19.

The CDR3 region is CASSLEGGLPGSYTF. The CDR3 DNA reads TGTGCCAGCAGCTTAGAAGGAGGACTGCCCGGTAGCTACACCTTC. The chain combines TRBV7-2 with TRBJ1-2, with D unclear. Trimming stripped 1 base from V and 9 bases from J, with 18 bases between. CDR3 size: 15 residues. From germline, CDR1 is SGHTA and CDR2 FQGNSA. Full variable domain (missing parts from reference TRBV7-2 and TRBJ1-2): GAGVSQSPSNKVTEKGKDVELRCDPISGHTALYWYRQSLGQGLEFLIYFQGNSAPDKSGLPSDRFSAERTGGSVSTLTIQRTQQEDSAVYLCASSLEGGLPGSYTFGSGTRLTVV.

In this sample, this clone turned up once. The V and J genes are TRBV15 and TRBJ1-4; weak D call: TRBD1 (6 bases). The CDR3 runs 13 residues. V was pared by 3 bases and J by 5 bases, with 7 bases between. CDR1 is LNHNV, CDR2 YYDKDF, per germline (reference sequence). CDR3 in DNA: TGTGCCACCAGCAGGACAGGAAATGAAAAACTGTTTTTT. Encoded protein: CATSRTGNEKLFF. Variable domain in full (rest from reference TRBV15 and TRBJ1-4): DAMVIQNPRYQVTQFGKPVTLSCSQTLNHNVMYWYQQKSSQAPKLLFHYYDKDFNNEADTPDNFQSRRPNTSFCFLDIRSPGLGDTAMYLCATSRTGNEKLFFGSGTQLSVL.

The chain couples TRBV2 to TRBJ1-5, with 8 bases aligning to TRBD1. Germline V CDR1 and CDR2: SNHLY, FYNNEI. The CDR3 length is 14 residues. The trim removed 4 bases at V and 9 bases at J, leaving 8 bases unmatched. For the CDR3, the DNA is TGTGCCAGCAGTGGACAGACAGGGGTCACGCCCCAGCATTTT. It translates to CASSGQTGVTPQHF.

The rearrangement links TRBV7-6 to TRBJ1-3; 8 positions agree with TRBD1. The CDR3 covers 17 residues. CDR1 and CDR2 (germline): SGHVS, FNYEAQ. With V trimmed by 4 bases and J by 0 bases, 8 bases remained unmatched. The CDR3 here is CASSSGDRGSSGNTIYF. CDR3 coding DNA: TGTGCCAGCAGCTCTGGAGACAGGGGATCCTCTGGAAACACCATATATTTT.

This sequence joins TRBV2 and TRBJ1-2; possibly TRBD1 for D (5 bases). The V end lost 2 bases, the J end lost 4 bases, and 11 bases lay between the germline ends. Germline CDR1 reads SNHLY; CDR2 reads FYNNEI. This CDR3 region has 14 residues. The CDR3 loop reads CASSENRGVYGYTF. The CDR3 DNA sequence: TGTGCCAGCAGTGAAAACCGGGGGGTCTATGGCTACACCTTC.

The sample holds a few counts of this clone. The J gene is TRBJ2-3, the V gene TRBV19; 8 nucleotides agree with TRBD1. V shed 5 bases, J shed 8 bases, and the junction held 18 bases outside the gene matches. CDR1 and CDR2 (germline): LNHDA, SQIVND (reference sequence). This CDR3 comprises 17 residues. The chain's CDR3 is CASSPGTGSIPVGTQYF. The CDR3 DNA reads as TGTGCCAGTAGTCCGGGGACAGGTAGTATCCCGGTTGGTACGCAGTATTTT.

The rearrangement uses TRBV5-1 and TRBJ1-5; 7 bases align to TRBD1. The V gene end was trimmed by 3 bases and the J gene end by 4 bases; junction bases not matched to a gene: 4. CDR3 length: 14 residues. Germline CDR1 and CDR2: SGHRS and YFSETQ. The CDR3 region is CASSSGQENQPQHF. The CDR3 DNA reads as TGCGCCAGCAGCTCCGGACAGGAGAATCAGCCCCAGCATTTT. Supplemented by reference TRBV5-1 and TRBJ1-5, the full variable domain reads KAGVTQTPRYLIKTRGQQVTLSCSPISGHRSVSWYQQTPGQGLQFLFEYFSETQRNKGNFPGRFSGRQFSNSRSEMNVSTLELGDSALYLCASSSGQENQPQHFGDGTRLSIL.

This chain uses TRBV6-5 with TRBJ1-4, with a weak D call TRBD1 (6 bases). This CDR3 spans 14 amino acids. The germline V gene has CDR1 MNHEY and CDR2 SVGAGI. Trimming cost V 6 bases and J 5 bases, with 13 bases left between them. This chain's CDR3 is CASSITGMNEKLFF. The CDR3 region has the DNA TGTGCCAGCAGCATAACAGGGATGAATGAAAAACTGTTTTTT.

This chain connects TRBV9 to TRBJ2-3; 7 bases are a match to TRBD1. Trimming at V came to 4 bases and at J to 5 bases, leaving 7 bases not matched to a gene. The CDR3 sequence is 14 residues long. Germline V gives CDR1 SGDLS, CDR2 YYNGEE. The CDR3 sequence: CASSIRQGRDTQYF. Here the CDR3 DNA reads TGTGCCAGCAGCATCCGACAGGGTAGAGATACGCAGTATTTT.

V is TRBV19 and J is TRBJ1-1, with 9 bases fitting TRBD1. Trimming cost V 3 bases and J 2 bases; bases outside gene matches: 4. Germline V lookup: CDR1 LNHDA, CDR2 SQIVND (reference sequence). This CDR3 is 15 amino acids long. For the CDR3, the DNA is TGTGCCAGTAGTATTCCGGGACAGGGTAACACTGAAGCTTTCTTT. Protein sequence: CASSIPGQGNTEAFF.

The chain combines TRBV7-9 with TRBJ1-4; D gene uncertain. Looked up from germline, CDR1 is SEHNR and CDR2 is FQNEAQ (reference sequence). Trimming removed 5 bases from V and 0 bases from J, with 10 bases in between. This CDR3 has 15 residues. The CDR3 region has the DNA TGTGCCAGCAGCCAGAACACAGCAACTAATGAAAAACTGTTTTTT. It codes for CASSQNTATNEKLFF.

V usage is TRBV9 and J usage is TRBJ1-4; TRBD1 might be the D (6 bases). Between the trimmed V and J ends, which lost 0 bases and 2 bases, there was a span of 11 bases. The germline V gene has CDR1 SGDLS and CDR2 YYNGEE. The CDR3 sequence is 16 residues long. The DNA of the CDR3 is TGTGCCAGCAGCGTAGCGGGGGGCGCGACTAATGAAAAACTGTTTTTT. The encoded protein is CASSVAGGATNEKLFF.

The chain has TRBV27 and TRBJ1-2; D gene uncertain. The CDR3 is 13 amino acids. Trimming shortened V by 4 bases and J by 9 bases, and 15 bases separated the two germline ends. The germline V gene encodes CDR1 MNHEY and CDR2 SMNVEV (reference sequence). The CDR3 region is CASSSGIRVSYTF. The CDR3 DNA reads TGTGCCAGCAGTTCGGGAATCCGTGTCAGCTACACCTTC.

The chain uses TRBV30 and TRBJ1-5, with D maybe TRBD1 (5 bases). V shed 3 bases and J shed 7 bases, with 13 bases lying between them. CDR1 is GTSNPN and CDR2 is SVGIG in the germline V gene (reference sequence). CDR3 length: 13 amino acids. The CDR3 coding sequence is TGTGCCTGGAGGGGCGGGCGGGACCAGCCCCAGCATTTT. It encodes CAWRGGRDQPQHF. Based on the CDR3 plus reference TRBV30 and TRBJ1-5, the full variable domain is SQTIHQWPATLVQPVGSPLSLECTVEGTSNPNLYWYRQAAGRGLQLLFYSVGIGQISSEVPQNLSASRPQDRQFILSSKKLLLSDSGFYLCAWRGGRDQPQHFGDGTRLSIL.

The chain links TRBV3-1 (or the pseudogene TRBV3-2) to TRBJ1-3; the match to TRBD1 covers 10 bases. The V gene's germline CDR1 is LGHDT and CDR2 YNNKEL (reference sequence). Losses at the gene ends were 4 bases for V and 3 bases for J; bases not matched to a gene: 3. The CDR3 spans 15 residues. CDR3 coding DNA: TGTGCCAGCAGCCCGGGACAGGGGCATGGAAACACCATATATTTT. Protein sequence: CASSPGQGHGNTIYF.

The CDR3 nucleotides read TGTGCCAGCGGACGGACAGGAACCAATCAGCCCCAGCATTTT. Its translation is CASGRTGTNQPQHF. The chain couples TRBV2 to TRBJ1-5; 7 positions match TRBD1. The CDR3 is made up of 14 amino acids. The V and J ends lost 8 bases and 3 bases, in that order; junction bases with no gene match: 7. Per germline, CDR1 SNHLY and CDR2 FYNNEI.

This chain connects TRBV29-1 to TRBJ1-2; D is possibly TRBD1 (6 bases). V lost 7 bases, J lost 4 bases, and 16 bases lay in between. From germline, CDR1 is SQVTM and CDR2 ANQGSEA. The CDR3 has 13 amino acids. In DNA form, the CDR3 reads TGCAGCGCAAAAGGGGGAGGGGGCTATGGCTACACCTTC. It encodes CSAKGGGGYGYTF.

V usage is TRBV13 and J usage is TRBJ2-5; 7 bases are shared with TRBD1. The J segment lost 5 bases and the V segment lost 5 bases, leaving 5 bases of the junction unmatched. CDR3 length: 13 residues. Germline CDR1 reads PRHDT; CDR2 reads FYEKMQ (reference sequence). This CDR3 is CASSQGERETQYF. CDR3 DNA: TGTGCCAGCAGCCAGGGGGAACGGGAGACCCAGTACTTC.

This chain joins TRBV29-1 and TRBJ2-5, with D possibly being TRBD1 (5 bases). The CDR3 runs 12 residues. From germline, CDR1 is SQVTM and CDR2 ANQGSEA. The V end was cut by 3 bases, the J end by 4 bases, with 9 bases between. The CDR3 loop is CSVDRVGETQYF. The CDR3 coding sequence is TGCAGCGTTGACAGGGTTGGAGAGACCCAGTACTTC.

J is TRBJ1-1 and V is TRBV5-1; 8 nucleotides align to TRBD1. With 7 bases clipped from V and 0 bases from J, the junction kept 5 bases outside the gene matches. The CDR3 runs 14 residues. The germline V gene has CDR1 SGHRS and CDR2 YFSETQ. The CDR3 sequence: CASARQGMNTEAFF. The CDR3 coding sequence is TGCGCCAGCGCCAGACAGGGGATGAACACTGAAGCTTTCTTT.

This clone was found once. The V and J genes are TRBV5-6 and TRBJ1-4; 10 positions agree with TRBD1. Per the germline V gene, CDR1 is SGHDT and CDR2 is YYEEEE. The V segment lost 0 bases and the J segment 8 bases; nucleotides outside the gene matches: 4. The CDR3 has 15 residues. The CDR3 nucleotides are TGTGCCAGCAGCTTGGAGGGGACAGGGGAAGAAAAACTGTTTTTT. Protein product: CASSLEGTGEEKLFF.

The chain recombines TRBV27 with TRBJ2-1; the D gene is possibly TRBD1 (6 bases). Germline-derived CDR1 and CDR2 are MNHEY and SMNVEV (reference sequence). CDR3 length equals 15 residues. Trimming shortened V by 5 bases and J by 7 bases, and 18 bases separated the two germline ends. The CDR3 loop is CASSLSRGEWNEQFF. In nucleotides, the CDR3 is TGTGCCAGCAGTCTAAGCAGGGGCGAATGGAATGAGCAGTTCTTC.

The chain has TRBV7-2 and TRBJ2-5; D possibly corresponds to TRBD1 (5 bases). V lost 0 bases to trimming and J lost 5 bases, with 10 bases between them. The CDR3 contains 14 residues. Germline assignment: CDR1 SGHTA and CDR2 FQGNSA. This CDR3 is CASSLASRVETQYF. The CDR3 DNA reads as TGTGCCAGCAGCTTAGCTTCCAGGGTGGAGACCCAGTACTTC. Complete variable domain (other parts from reference TRBV7-2 and TRBJ2-5): GAGVSQSPSNKVTEKGKDVELRCDPISGHTALYWYRQSLGQGLEFLIYFQGNSAPDKSGLPSDRFSAERTGGSVSTLTIQRTQQEDSAVYLCASSLASRVETQYFGPGTRLLVL.

This clone was found a few times. The chain is built from TRBV7-8 and TRBJ2-1, with 8 bases fitting TRBD2. V trimming: 1 base; J trimming: 1 base; junction bases outside the gene matches: 3. Germline CDR1 is SGHVS and CDR2 is FQNEAQ. The CDR3 consists of 16 residues. CDR3 DNA sequence: TGTGCCAGCAGCTTAGGCGGGGGGCGATCCTACAATGAGCAGTTCTTC. Translation: CASSLGGGRSYNEQFF.

The rearrangement uses TRBV7-2 and TRBJ1-2; D remains ambiguous. The CDR3 consists of 13 residues. Germline assignment: CDR1 SGHTA and CDR2 FQGNSA. Deletions cut 6 bases from V and 5 bases from J, with 13 bases between. In DNA, the CDR3 is TGTGCCAGCAGTCCGAGGCAGTTGTATGGCTACACCTTC. The encoded protein is CASSPRQLYGYTF. Variable domain in full (rest from reference TRBV7-2 and TRBJ1-2): GAGVSQSPSNKVTEKGKDVELRCDPISGHTALYWYRQSLGQGLEFLIYFQGNSAPDKSGLPSDRFSAERTGGSVSTLTIQRTQQEDSAVYLCASSPRQLYGYTFGSGTRLTVV.